The clone carrying this T cell receptor (beta chain) was detected many times. No antigen is known for it. A library of TCRbeta sequences, prepared with unique molecular identifiers, was generated. TCRdb re-derived calls from the PCR reads in MiXCR, one entry per CDR3 protein. This sample carries around 300,000 distinct CDR3 sequences, over 9% of them seen once, and the ten largest clones take roughly 7%. This sample was taken from a study of T-cell reconstitution after alpha-beta-depleted transplantation in children. Broader study findings: At around two months after transplant, the alpha-beta T cells were reportedly derived from several hundred expanded clones that came from non-depleted graft cells. Recipient T cells and thymic progenitors that survived were the source of the high TCRbeta diversity seen at day 60 in some patients.

V lost 4 bases and J lost 2, with 12 bases in between. The CDR3 is 13 residues long. Germline V gene sequence: CDR1 DFQATT, CDR2 SNEGSKA (reference sequence). The sample consisted of PBMCs, taken before TCRalphabeta/CD19-depleted stem cell transplant. The rearrangement links TRBV20-1 to TRBJ2-7; possibly TRBD1 or TRBD2 for D (5 bases each). This clonotype originated in a boy in the first two years of life with acute myeloid leukemia, due to receive a stem cell transplant. CDR3 protein: CSATRDGPYEQYF. CDR3 in DNA: TGCAGTGCTACTAGGGACGGCCCCTACGAGCAGTACTTC.